Listed here are 6 T cell receptor beta chains from one sample, sequenced in a study of blood T cell repertoires in COVID-19. Sequencing was performed with immunoSEQ multiplex PCR; in TCRdb, only in-frame clones are kept and a portion is missing. This table holds 90,000 to 150,000 clones, about 74% found once. Sequencing was done on a sample of peripheral blood. The receptors come from a man in his sixties or seventies with acute or convalescent COVID-19.

This clone has a handful of counts. The chain has TRBV6-5 and TRBJ1-6; D is unresolved. The CDR3 runs to 14 residues. CDR1 and CDR2 (germline): MNHEY, SVGAGI. Deletions cut 1 base from V and 8 bases from J, with 9 bases between. The CDR3 DNA follows: TGTGCCAGCAGTTACTACCGGGATCATTCACCCCTCCACTTT. Encoded protein: CASSYYRDHSPLHF.

This chain connects TRBV20-1 to TRBJ2-7; D unclear. This CDR3 contains 11 residues. Trimming shortened V by 6 bases and J by 3 bases, and 9 bases separated the two germline ends. Germline V gene sequence: CDR1 DFQATT, CDR2 SNEGSKA (reference sequence). The CDR3 DNA reads as TGCAGTGCCTTTGAGGTCTACGAGCAGTACTTC. Translation: CSAFEVYEQYF.

The chain links TRBV2 to TRBJ2-2; TRBD2 might be the D (7 bases). The V end lost 3 bases, the J end lost 4 bases, and 15 bases lay between the germline ends. This CDR3 spans 16 amino acids. Germline values: CDR1 SNHLY, CDR2 FYNNEI. CDR3 coding DNA: TGTGCCAGCAGTGATGTCGGGGGGCCGTTCACCGGGGAGCTGTTTTTT. Encoded protein: CASSDVGGPFTGELFF. The full variable domain, in which reference TRBV2 and TRBJ2-2 provide the parts outside the CDR3, is EPEVTQTPSHQVTQMGQEVILRCVPISNHLYFYWYRQILGQKVEFLVSFYNNEISEKSEIFDDQFSVERPDGSNFTLKIRSTKLEDSAMYFCASSDVGGPFTGELFFGEGSRLTVL.

The chain combines TRBV4-2 with TRBJ2-1; TRBD2 matches 13 bases. Germline CDR1 LGHNA, CDR2 YNFKEQ. V shed 10 bases and J 3 bases; nucleotides not matched to a gene: 30. This CDR3 has 23 residues. DNA of the CDR3: TGTGCCACCACTTATAGGGGGGGCAGGTCCGGGACTAGCGGGAACCCAATCTACAATGAGCAGTTCTTC. This gives the protein CATTYRGGRSGTSGNPIYNEQFF.

The genes are TRBV9 and TRBJ2-7; no clear D gene. The CDR3 has 15 residues. The V gene lost 0 bases and the J gene lost 4 bases, with 14 bases spanning the gap. Per the germline V gene, CDR1 is SGDLS and CDR2 is YYNGEE. The chain's CDR3 is CASSVGSLMSYEQYF. The CDR3 bases are TGTGCCAGCAGCGTAGGAAGCCTCATGAGTTACGAGCAGTACTTC.

This clone was seen more than once but under ten times. The rearrangement joins TRBV11-2 to TRBJ1-2; 8 bases agree with TRBD1. The CDR3 covers 16 residues. V trimming: 0 bases; J trimming: 4 bases; junction bases outside the gene matches: 7. CDR1 and CDR2 from the germline V gene are SGHAT and FQNNGV. Here the CDR3 DNA reads TGTGCCAGCAGCTTAGAAGTGACAGGGGAGCGCTATGGCTACACCTTC. Translating it yields CASSLEVTGERYGYTF.